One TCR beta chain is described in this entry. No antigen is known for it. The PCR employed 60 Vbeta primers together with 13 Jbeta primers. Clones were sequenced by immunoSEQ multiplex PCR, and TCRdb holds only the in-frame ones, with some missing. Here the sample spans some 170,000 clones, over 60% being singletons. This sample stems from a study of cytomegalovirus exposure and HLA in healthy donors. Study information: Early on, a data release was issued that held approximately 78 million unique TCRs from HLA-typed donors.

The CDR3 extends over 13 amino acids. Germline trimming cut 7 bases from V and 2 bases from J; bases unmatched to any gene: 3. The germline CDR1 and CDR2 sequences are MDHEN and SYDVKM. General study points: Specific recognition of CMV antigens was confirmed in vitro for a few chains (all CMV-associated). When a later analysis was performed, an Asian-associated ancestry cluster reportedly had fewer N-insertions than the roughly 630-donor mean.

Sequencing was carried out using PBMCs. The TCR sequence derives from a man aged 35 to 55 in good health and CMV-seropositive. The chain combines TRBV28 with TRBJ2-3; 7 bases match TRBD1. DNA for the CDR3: TGTGCCAGCACGAGGGGGCACACAGATACGCAGTATTTT. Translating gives CASTRGHTDTQYF.